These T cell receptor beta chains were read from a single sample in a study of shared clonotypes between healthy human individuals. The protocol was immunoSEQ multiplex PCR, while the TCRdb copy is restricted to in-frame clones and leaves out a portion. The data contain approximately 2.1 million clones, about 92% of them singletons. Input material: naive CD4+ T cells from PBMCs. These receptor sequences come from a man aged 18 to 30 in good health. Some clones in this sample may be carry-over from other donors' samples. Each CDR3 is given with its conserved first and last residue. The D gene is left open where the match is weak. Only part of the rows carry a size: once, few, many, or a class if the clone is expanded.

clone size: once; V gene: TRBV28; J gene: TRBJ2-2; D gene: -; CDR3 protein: CASRTRDQNTGELFF; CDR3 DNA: TGTGCCAGCAGAACGAGGGACCAGAATACCGGGGAGCTGTTTTTT
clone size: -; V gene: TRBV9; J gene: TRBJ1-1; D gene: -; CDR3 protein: CASSPQLYGQLNTEAFF; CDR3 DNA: TGTGCCAGCAGCCCCCAGCTTTACGGACAGTTGAACACTGAAGCTTTCTTT
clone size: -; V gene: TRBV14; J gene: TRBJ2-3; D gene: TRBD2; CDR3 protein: CASSIPSGKGGTDTQYF; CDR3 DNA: TGTGCCAGCAGCATCCCTAGCGGGAAGGGTGGAACAGATACGCAGTATTTT
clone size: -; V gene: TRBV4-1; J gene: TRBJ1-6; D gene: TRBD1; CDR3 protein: CASSQWTGGEFSPLHF; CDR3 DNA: TGCGCCAGCAGCCAATGGACAGGGGGCGAGTTTTCACCCCTCCACTTT
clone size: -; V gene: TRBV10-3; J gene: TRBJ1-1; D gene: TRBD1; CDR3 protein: CAISRQGAGDTEAFF; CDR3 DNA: TGTGCCATCAGTCGACAGGGGGCGGGGGACACTGAAGCTTTCTTT
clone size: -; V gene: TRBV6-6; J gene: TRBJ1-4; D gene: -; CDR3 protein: CASRTGLGEKLFF; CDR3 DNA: TGTGCCAGCAGAACAGGGTTGGGTGAAAAACTGTTTTTT
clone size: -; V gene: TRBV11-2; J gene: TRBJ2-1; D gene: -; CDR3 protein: CASSSSGQLGNEQFF; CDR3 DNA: TGTGCCAGCAGCTCCAGCGGACAGTTGGGGAATGAGCAGTTCTTC
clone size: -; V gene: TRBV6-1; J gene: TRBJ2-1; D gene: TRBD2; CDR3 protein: CASSVRREWDEQFF; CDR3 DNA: TGTGCCAGCAGTGTTCGGCGGGAGTGGGATGAGCAGTTCTTC
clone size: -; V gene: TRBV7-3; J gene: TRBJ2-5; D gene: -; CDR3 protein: CASSRSGGQETQYF; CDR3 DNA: TGTGCCAGCAGCCGCTCCGGTGGGCAAGAGACCCAGTACTTC
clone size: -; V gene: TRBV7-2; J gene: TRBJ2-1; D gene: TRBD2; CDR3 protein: CASSFRASGRRPQFF; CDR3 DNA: TGTGCCAGCAGCTTCCGGGCTAGCGGGAGGAGGCCCCAGTTCTTC
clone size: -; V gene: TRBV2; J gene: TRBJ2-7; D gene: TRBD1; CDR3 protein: CASVRGTVYEQYF; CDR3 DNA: TGTGCCAGCGTCCGAGGGACAGTCTACGAGCAGTACTTC
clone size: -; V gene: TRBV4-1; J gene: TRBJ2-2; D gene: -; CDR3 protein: CASSQSEAGRNTGELFF; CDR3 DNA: TGCGCCAGCAGCCAAAGTGAGGCGGGACGGAACACCGGGGAGCTGTTTTTT
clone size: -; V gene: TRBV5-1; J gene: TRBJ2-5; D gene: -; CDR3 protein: CASSSQSGVTTGETQYF; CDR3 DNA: TGCGCCAGCAGCTCTCAAAGTGGGGTGACCACAGGAGAGACCCAGTACTTC
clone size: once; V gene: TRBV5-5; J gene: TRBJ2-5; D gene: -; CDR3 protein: CASSFNGGTLQETQYF; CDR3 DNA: TGTGCCAGCAGCTTTAATGGCGGGACCCTCCAAGAGACCCAGTACTTC
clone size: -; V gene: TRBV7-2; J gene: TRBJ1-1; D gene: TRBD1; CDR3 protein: CASSSWTGNTEAFF; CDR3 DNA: TGTGCCAGCAGCTCTTGGACAGGGAACACTGAAGCTTTCTTT
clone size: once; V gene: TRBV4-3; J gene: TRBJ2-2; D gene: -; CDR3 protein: CASSQDPAGMNTGELFF; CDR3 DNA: TGCGCCAGCAGCCAAGATCCCGCGGGGATGAACACCGGGGAGCTGTTTTTT
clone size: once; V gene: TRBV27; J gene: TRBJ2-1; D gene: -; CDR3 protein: CASSLSQGGYNEQFF; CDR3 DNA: TGTGCCAGCAGTCTCAGCCAAGGAGGGTACAATGAGCAGTTCTTC
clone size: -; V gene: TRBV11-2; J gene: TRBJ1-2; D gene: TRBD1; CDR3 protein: CASSPRDRGSNYGYTF; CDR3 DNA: TGTGCCAGCAGCCCTAGAGACAGGGGGAGTAATTATGGCTACACCTTC
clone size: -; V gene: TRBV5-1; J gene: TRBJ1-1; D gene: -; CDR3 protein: CASSSDGTGLAEAFF; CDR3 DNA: TGCGCCAGCAGCTCAGACGGAACGGGGCTAGCTGAAGCTTTCTTT
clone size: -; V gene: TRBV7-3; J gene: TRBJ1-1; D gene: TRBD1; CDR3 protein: CASSKQGAGTEAFF; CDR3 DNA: TGTGCCAGCAGCAAACAGGGGGCTGGAACTGAAGCTTTCTTT
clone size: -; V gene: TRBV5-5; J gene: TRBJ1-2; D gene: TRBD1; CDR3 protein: CASSLWTGRNYGYTF; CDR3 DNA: TGTGCCAGCAGTCTATGGACAGGCCGAAACTATGGCTACACCTTC
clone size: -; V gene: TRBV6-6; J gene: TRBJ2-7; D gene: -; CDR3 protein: CASSYMAVDEQYF; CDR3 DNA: TGTGCCAGCAGTTACATGGCGGTGGACGAGCAGTACTTC
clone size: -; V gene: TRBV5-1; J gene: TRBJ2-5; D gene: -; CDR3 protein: CASSLVGAGRETQYF; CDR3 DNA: TGCGCCAGCAGCTTGGTAGGGGCCGGGCGAGAGACCCAGTACTTC